The rows below give T cell receptor beta chains drawn from one sample of a study of blood T cell repertoires in COVID-19. Only in-frame clones appear in the TCRdb table, and some are missing; sequencing was by immunoSEQ multiplex PCR. This table has approximately 280,000 clones, roughly 85% appearing once. Sequencing was carried out using PBMCs or T cells enriched from blood (not recorded which). The receptors originated from a woman aged 45-59 years who had recovered from COVID-19. Both conserved end residues are part of each CDR3. The D gene is left open where the match is weak. Not all rows give a size; the values are once, few, many and, for expanded clones, a class.

clone_size: -
v_call: TRBV30
j_call: TRBJ2-1
d_call: -
cdr3_nt: TGTGCCTGGAGAGGCCGACTAACGAGCTCCTACAATGAGCAGTTCTTC
cdr3_aa: CAWRGRLTSSYNEQFF

clone_size: -
v_call: TRBV27
j_call: TRBJ1-6
d_call: -
cdr3_nt: TGTGCCAGCAGTTTAACGGGAAACTATAATTCACCCCTCCACTTT
cdr3_aa: CASSLTGNYNSPLHF

clone_size: -
v_call: TRBV2
j_call: TRBJ1-4
d_call: -
cdr3_nt: TGTGCCAGCAACCCCGGGACACCGGGACGAGAAAAACTGTTTTTT
cdr3_aa: CASNPGTPGREKLFF

clone_size: few
v_call: TRBV4-1
j_call: TRBJ1-1
d_call: -
cdr3_nt: TGCGCCAGCAGCCAAGCCGGGGGGAACACTGAAGCTTTCTTT
cdr3_aa: CASSQAGGNTEAFF

clone_size: -
v_call: TRBV11-2
j_call: TRBJ1-2
d_call: TRBD1
cdr3_nt: TGTGCCAGCAGCTCACTGAGGGACAGGGGGTTCTATGGCTACACCTTC
cdr3_aa: CASSSLRDRGFYGYTF

clone_size: -
v_call: TRBV5-1
j_call: TRBJ2-1
d_call: -
cdr3_nt: TGCGCCAGCAGCACTGGCATAGGGGGAGCCTACAATGAGCAGTTCTTC
cdr3_aa: CASSTGIGGAYNEQFF

clone_size: -
v_call: TRBV5-4
j_call: TRBJ1-2
d_call: -
cdr3_nt: TGTGCCAGCAGCTTTGGCCTCCGGGAGGGGACGGCTTTCGGTGGCTACACCTTC
cdr3_aa: CASSFGLREGTAFGGYTF

clone_size: -
v_call: TRBV7-9
j_call: TRBJ1-3
d_call: -
cdr3_nt: TGTGCCAGCAGCCCCGGGACAAGCTCTGGAAACACCATATATTTT
cdr3_aa: CASSPGTSSGNTIYF

clone_size: -
v_call: TRBV5-1
j_call: TRBJ2-1
d_call: TRBD2
cdr3_nt: TGCGCCAGCAGCTTGGGAGCGGGGGGTAACAATGAGCAGTTCTTC
cdr3_aa: CASSLGAGGNNEQFF

clone_size: -
v_call: TRBV11-2
j_call: TRBJ1-4
d_call: TRBD1
cdr3_nt: TGTGCCAGCAGCCTCGACAGGGCCACTAATGAAAAACTGTTTTTT
cdr3_aa: CASSLDRATNEKLFF

clone_size: once
v_call: TRBV7-3
j_call: TRBJ1-1
d_call: -
cdr3_nt: TGTGCCAGCAGCTCGTTCCAGGGGACTGAAGCTTTCTTT
cdr3_aa: CASSSFQGTEAFF

clone_size: -
v_call: TRBV6-2/TRBV6-3
j_call: TRBJ1-2
d_call: -
cdr3_nt: TGTGCCAGCAGCCTACAGGGTGACAACTATGGCTACACCTTC
cdr3_aa: CASSLQGDNYGYTF

clone_size: -
v_call: TRBV30
j_call: TRBJ2-7
d_call: -
cdr3_nt: TGTGCCTGGAGAAGTAGGGGGACACCGCAACAGTACTTC
cdr3_aa: CAWRSRGTPQQYF

clone_size: few
v_call: TRBV5-1
j_call: TRBJ1-4
d_call: TRBD1
cdr3_nt: TGCGCCAGCAGCTTGGGCCCGGGACAGGGGAACGAAAAACTGTTTTTT
cdr3_aa: CASSLGPGQGNEKLFF

clone_size: once
v_call: TRBV13
j_call: TRBJ2-3
d_call: -
cdr3_nt: TGTGCCAGCAGCTACAGACTAGATGCGTATACGCAGTATTTT
cdr3_aa: CASSYRLDAYTQYF

clone_size: -
v_call: TRBV12-3/TRBV12-4
j_call: TRBJ2-1
d_call: TRBD1
cdr3_nt: TGTGCCAGCAGTGGACAGGGTTGGCATGAGCAGTTCTTC
cdr3_aa: CASSGQGWHEQFF

clone_size: -
v_call: TRBV18
j_call: TRBJ2-1
d_call: -
cdr3_nt: TGTGCCAGCTCACCGGCAGGGGCCGGTGAGCAGTTCTTC
cdr3_aa: CASSPAGAGEQFF

clone_size: once
v_call: TRBV4-2
j_call: TRBJ1-1
d_call: -
cdr3_nt: TGTGCCAGCAGCCTGGGCCCTCCTCCCTTGAACACTGAAGCTTTCTTT
cdr3_aa: CASSLGPPPLNTEAFF

clone_size: -
v_call: TRBV30
j_call: TRBJ1-5
d_call: -
cdr3_nt: TGTGCCTGGAGTCCTATGCCGGGGAAACAGCCCCAGCATTTT
cdr3_aa: CAWSPMPGKQPQHF

clone_size: few
v_call: TRBV15
j_call: TRBJ1-3
d_call: TRBD1
cdr3_nt: TGTGCCACCAGCAAGGGGACAGAAGGAAACACCATATATTTT
cdr3_aa: CATSKGTEGNTIYF

clone_size: -
v_call: TRBV3-1/TRBV3-2
j_call: TRBJ1-5
d_call: -
cdr3_nt: TGTGCCAGCACCTCGGGACTAGGCAATCAGCCCCAGCATTTT
cdr3_aa: CASTSGLGNQPQHF

clone_size: -
v_call: TRBV19
j_call: TRBJ1-2
d_call: -
cdr3_nt: TGTGCCAGTAGTCCAGGGGATTTTGGCTACACCTTC
cdr3_aa: CASSPGDFGYTF

clone_size: once
v_call: TRBV5-6
j_call: TRBJ1-5
d_call: -
cdr3_nt: TGTGCCAGCAGCCGCATTCAGGGTAGTCAGCCCCAGCATTTT
cdr3_aa: CASSRIQGSQPQHF

clone_size: -
v_call: TRBV29-1
j_call: TRBJ2-7
d_call: TRBD2
cdr3_nt: TGCAGCGTCGTAGCGGGACCATACGAGCAGTACTTC
cdr3_aa: CSVVAGPYEQYF

clone_size: -
v_call: TRBV7-2
j_call: TRBJ1-2
d_call: TRBD1
cdr3_nt: TGTGCCAGCAGCCTAGGAGGACAGGGGGCTCCTTATGGCTACACCTTC
cdr3_aa: CASSLGGQGAPYGYTF

clone_size: few
v_call: TRBV5-1
j_call: TRBJ1-1
d_call: -
cdr3_nt: TGCGCCAGCAGCCGGGGGACCATGAACACTGAAGCTTTCTTT
cdr3_aa: CASSRGTMNTEAFF

clone_size: few
v_call: TRBV5-1
j_call: TRBJ2-1
d_call: TRBD2
cdr3_nt: TGCGCCAGCAGCTCCGGGACTAGCGGGAGGGTGATGGATGAGCAGTTCTTC
cdr3_aa: CASSSGTSGRVMDEQFF

clone_size: -
v_call: TRBV27
j_call: TRBJ2-1
d_call: TRBD2
cdr3_nt: TGTGCCAGCAGCCCAGGACTAGCGAACTACAATGAGCAGTTCTTC
cdr3_aa: CASSPGLANYNEQFF

clone_size: -
v_call: TRBV5-1
j_call: TRBJ2-1
d_call: -
cdr3_nt: TGCGCCAGCAGCTTGGAGGGGGAAAGCTCCTACAATGAGCAGTTCTTC
cdr3_aa: CASSLEGESSYNEQFF

clone_size: -
v_call: TRBV27
j_call: TRBJ1-3
d_call: TRBD1
cdr3_nt: TGTGCCAGCAGTTTACGACAGGGGTGGTCTGGAAACACCATATATTTT
cdr3_aa: CASSLRQGWSGNTIYF

clone_size: -
v_call: TRBV12-5
j_call: TRBJ1-2
d_call: TRBD1
cdr3_nt: TGTGCTAGTGGTCCTGACAGGGGTTACGGCTACACCTTC
cdr3_aa: CASGPDRGYGYTF

clone_size: -
v_call: TRBV19
j_call: TRBJ1-4
d_call: TRBD1
cdr3_nt: TGTGCCACTCGGGACAGGGGAAGGTCAACTAATGAAAAACTGTTTTTT
cdr3_aa: CATRDRGRSTNEKLFF

clone_size: -
v_call: TRBV5-1
j_call: TRBJ1-1
d_call: -
cdr3_nt: TGCGCCAGCAGCTTGGTAATAAACACTGAAGCTTTCTTT
cdr3_aa: CASSLVINTEAFF

clone_size: -
v_call: TRBV19
j_call: TRBJ1-5
d_call: -
cdr3_nt: TGTGCCAGTAGTAGGGTCCAGGGTAGCAATCAGCCCCAGCATTTT
cdr3_aa: CASSRVQGSNQPQHF

clone_size: few
v_call: TRBV3-1/TRBV3-2
j_call: TRBJ2-1
d_call: -
cdr3_nt: TGTGCCAGCAGCCAATCCTCCGCGGGGGAGCAGTTCTTC
cdr3_aa: CASSQSSAGEQFF

clone_size: once
v_call: TRBV28
j_call: TRBJ2-3
d_call: -
cdr3_nt: TGTGCCAGCAGCCTCCCTACAGATACGCAGTATTTT
cdr3_aa: CASSLPTDTQYF

clone_size: -
v_call: TRBV7-2
j_call: TRBJ1-4
d_call: TRBD1
cdr3_nt: TGTGCCAGCAGCTTAGGGTTGGCAGGGGGCCAGACTAATGAAAAACTGTTTTTT
cdr3_aa: CASSLGLAGGQTNEKLFF